A single sample is the source of the 14 T cell receptor beta chains below, sequenced in a study of blood T cell repertoires in COVID-19. TCRdb's copy holds only in-frame clones and misses some; the assay was immunoSEQ multiplex PCR. There are over 200,000 clones in the sample; approximately 82% occur only once, and roughly 5.8% lies in the top ten. The sequenced sample consisted of peripheral blood. These TCRs come from an elderly man with acute or convalescent COVID-19.

The V call is TRBV12-5, the J call TRBJ2-1, with 8 bases that match TRBD2. The CDR3 extends over 17 amino acids. In germline, CDR1 is LGHNT, CDR2 FRNRAP. V dropped 4 bases and J dropped 4; count of bases not matched to a gene: 12. CDR3 DNA: TGTGCTAGTGGTTCACAAAGCGGGGGTTCCTTATACAATGAGCAGTTCTTC. Translation gives CASGSQSGGSLYNEQFF.

The chain uses TRBV19 and TRBJ1-4, with 9 bases identical to TRBD1. The ends lost 4 bases at V and 7 bases at J; junction bases unmatched: 10. This CDR3 spans 16 amino acids. Germline V CDR1 and CDR2: LNHDA, SQIVND (reference sequence). CDR3 in DNA: TGTGCCAGTAGTACTTCAACCGGGACAGGGTTTGAAAAACTGTTTTTT. Translating gives CASSTSTGTGFEKLFF.

The V gene is TRBV5-1, the J gene TRBJ2-7; 8 positions agree with TRBD1. The CDR3 is 15 residues long. V was pared by 4 bases and J by 4 bases, with 10 bases of the junction left unmatched. The germline V gene encodes CDR1 SGHRS and CDR2 YFSETQ. The CDR3 DNA reads TGCGCCAGCAGCCTGATAACAGGGGGGAGTTACGAGCAGTACTTC. It is translated as CASSLITGGSYEQYF.

This clone appeared many times. V usage is TRBV29-1 and J usage is TRBJ2-1; 13 bases fit TRBD2. The germline V gene encodes CDR1 SQVTM and CDR2 ANQGSEA. After removal of 3 bases from V and 7 bases from J, the junction contained 9 bases not matched to a gene. The CDR3 loop spans 16 amino acids. Written as DNA, the CDR3 is TGCAGCGTTGACGACGGACTAGCGGGGGTTTTTAATGAGCAGTTCTTC. Amino acid sequence: CSVDDGLAGVFNEQFF.

V gene TRBV27 combines with J gene TRBJ2-1; 9 positions match TRBD2. CDR3 length equals 16 residues. In germline, CDR1 is MNHEY, CDR2 SMNVEV (reference sequence). The J segment lost 7 bases and the V segment lost 3 bases, leaving 10 bases of the junction unmatched. CDR3 sequence (DNA): TGTGCCAGCAGTTTCAACCCCTTGACTAGCGGTAATGAGCAGTTCTTC. Translated, it gives CASSFNPLTSGNEQFF.

The DNA of the CDR3 is TGTGCCAGCAGTTTATTCAGGGGTTCAGGAACAGATACGCAGTATTTT. Its translation: CASSLFRGSGTDTQYF. The V call is TRBV28, the J call TRBJ2-3; D may be TRBD1 (6 bases). The germline CDR1 and CDR2 sequences are MDHEN and SYDVKM. V was trimmed by 1 base and J by 3 bases, leaving 14 bases between them. This CDR3 is 16 amino acids long.

The chain carries TRBV28 and TRBJ1-2; D perhaps matches TRBD1 (5 bases). V was pared by 6 bases and J by 7 bases, with 15 bases between. In germline, CDR1 is MDHEN, CDR2 SYDVKM. The CDR3 totals 13 residues. For the CDR3, the DNA is TGTGCCAGCAGCAGACCAGGGAGGGGTGGCTACACCTTC. It codes for CASSRPGRGGYTF.

The chain carries TRBV19 and TRBJ2-2; D is perhaps TRBD1 (5 bases). The CDR3 is 15 amino acids. Germline V gives CDR1 LNHDA, CDR2 SQIVND (reference sequence). V was shortened by 7 bases and J by 1 base, with 13 bases between the two germline ends. The DNA of the CDR3 is TGTGCCAGTAAGCAGACAGACCTGAACACCGGGGAGCTGTTTTTT. Translating it yields CASKQTDLNTGELFF.

This clone was recorded once. This chain joins TRBV6-5 and TRBJ1-5, with 8 bases fitting TRBD1. This CDR3 spans 14 amino acids. In germline, CDR1 is MNHEY, CDR2 SVGAGI. J gave up 6 bases and V 5 bases, and 6 bases lay outside the gene matches. The CDR3 DNA follows: TGTGCCAGCAGTCTGGACAGGGCGGCTCAGCCCCAGCATTTT. This translates into CASSLDRAAQPQHF.

The chain uses TRBV6-5 and TRBJ1-4, with 11 bases fitting TRBD1. From germline, CDR1 is MNHEY and CDR2 SVGAGI. Trimming at V came to 1 base and at J to 7 bases, leaving 2 bases not matched to a gene. This CDR3 has 15 amino acids. The CDR3 protein is CASSYFGTGGEKLFF. CDR3 DNA: TGTGCCAGCAGTTACTTTGGGACAGGGGGTGAAAAACTGTTTTTT.

The rearrangement links TRBV7-9 to TRBJ2-7; 9 bases map to TRBD1. J lost 0 bases, V lost 5 bases, and 5 bases had no gene match. Germline-derived CDR1 and CDR2 are SEHNR and FQNEAQ (reference sequence). This CDR3 is 15 amino acids long. CDR3 region: CASSLGQGISYEQYF. The CDR3 coding sequence is TGTGCCAGCAGCCTGGGACAGGGCATCTCCTACGAGCAGTACTTC.

This clone has more than one count but fewer than ten. This chain uses TRBV18 with TRBJ1-1; no clear D gene. This CDR3 is built from 15 residues. Trimming stripped 3 bases from V and 4 bases from J, with 15 bases between. Looked up from germline, CDR1 is KGHSH and CDR2 is LQKENI. The CDR3 coding sequence is TGTGCCAGCTCACCGCCTCAGGCTCTGGGCACTGAAGCTTTCTTT. This gives the protein CASSPPQALGTEAFF.

This sequence joins TRBV4-1 and TRBJ2-5, with 13 positions matching TRBD2. The CDR3 is 17 residues long. Trimming at V came to 3 bases and at J to 3 bases, leaving 7 bases not matched to a gene. Germline lookup yields CDR1 MGHRA and CDR2 YSYEKL. The CDR3 sequence: CASSQGQTSGGKETQYF. The CDR3 DNA follows: TGCGCCAGCAGCCAGGGCCAGACTAGCGGGGGGAAAGAGACCCAGTACTTC.

V usage is TRBV18 and J usage is TRBJ2-5; TRBD2 agrees at 13 bases. Germline CDR1 reads KGHSH; CDR2 reads LQKENI. The CDR3 is 16 amino acids. V lost 0 bases, J lost 4 bases, and 2 bases stayed unmatched. The CDR3 protein is CASSPPGLAGPETQYF. CDR3 bases: TGTGCCAGCTCACCACCGGGACTAGCGGGACCAGAGACCCAGTACTTC.